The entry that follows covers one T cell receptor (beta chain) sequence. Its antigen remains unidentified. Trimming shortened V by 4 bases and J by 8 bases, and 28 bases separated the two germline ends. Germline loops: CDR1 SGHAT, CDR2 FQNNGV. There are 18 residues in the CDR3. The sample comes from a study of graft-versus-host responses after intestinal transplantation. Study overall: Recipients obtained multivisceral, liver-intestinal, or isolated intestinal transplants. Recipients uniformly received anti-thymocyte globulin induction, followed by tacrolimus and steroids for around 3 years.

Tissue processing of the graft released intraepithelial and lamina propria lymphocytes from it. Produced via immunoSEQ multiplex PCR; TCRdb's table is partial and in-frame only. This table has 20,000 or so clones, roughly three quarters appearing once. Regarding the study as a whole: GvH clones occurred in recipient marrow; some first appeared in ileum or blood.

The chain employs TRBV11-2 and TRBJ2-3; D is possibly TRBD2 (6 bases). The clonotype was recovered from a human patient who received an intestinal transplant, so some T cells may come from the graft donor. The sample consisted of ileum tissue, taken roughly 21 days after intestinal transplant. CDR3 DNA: TGTGCCAGCAGCTGGACCGCGGGGCTAGCTGGGGTGTTTGGTACGCAGTATTTT. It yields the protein CASSWTAGLAGVFGTQYF.